A single sample is the source of the 32 T cell receptor beta chains below, sequenced in a study of cytomegalovirus exposure and HLA in healthy donors. The PCR employed 60 Vbeta primers together with 13 Jbeta primers. TCRdb keeps only in-frame clones here, not all; method: immunoSEQ multiplex PCR. In the table there are around 150,000 clones, around 80% of which are singletons. The sequenced sample was PBMCs. These receptor sequences come from a man aged 25 to 40 in good health and CMV-seronegative.

This clone was counted only a few times. The genes are TRBV4-1 and TRBJ1-5; the match to TRBD1 covers 12 bases. The germline V gene encodes CDR1 MGHRA and CDR2 YSYEKL. The CDR3 has 16 amino acids. V shed 6 bases and J 7 bases; nucleotides not matched to a gene: 10. CDR3 residues: CASSLTGTGGEQPQHF. DNA for the CDR3: TGCGCCAGCAGTCTCACCGGGACAGGGGGCGAACAGCCCCAGCATTTT.

This chain links TRBV11-2 with TRBJ1-4; D is ambiguous. This CDR3 region has 14 residues. V was pared by 1 base and J by 4 bases, with 7 bases between. The germline V gene encodes CDR1 SGHAT and CDR2 FQNNGV. This CDR3 reads CASSLARNNEKLFF. CDR3 bases: TGTGCCAGCAGCTTAGCCAGGAATAATGAAAAACTGTTTTTT. Filled out from reference TRBV11-2 and TRBJ1-4, the complete variable domain reads EAGVAQSPRYKIIEKRQSVAFWCNPISGHATLYWYQQILGQGPKLLIQFQNNGVVDDSQLPKDRFSAERLKGVDSTLKIQPAKLEDSAVYLCASSLARNNEKLFFGSGTQLSVL.

This clone was observed a few times. The chain carries TRBV30 and TRBJ1-1; the D gene is possibly TRBD1 (5 bases). Germline V gene sequence: CDR1 GTSNPN, CDR2 SVGIG (reference sequence). The germline V and J ends were trimmed by 0 bases and 3 bases, with 5 bases remaining between them. The CDR3 runs to 12 residues. The CDR3: CAWSVRDTEAFF. The CDR3, as DNA: TGTGCCTGGAGTGTCAGGGACACTGAAGCTTTCTTT.

This rearrangement joins TRBV19 to TRBJ2-3; 8 nucleotides agree with TRBD2. V dropped 1 base and J dropped 5; count of bases not matched to a gene: 14. Germline loops: CDR1 LNHDA, CDR2 SQIVND (reference sequence). This CDR3 contains 18 residues. The CDR3 region has the DNA TGTGCCAGTAGTATAGGAAACCCCGTCGGACTAGCAGTAGATACGCAGTATTTT. It specifies CASSIGNPVGLAVDTQYF.

The V call is TRBV11-2, the J call TRBJ2-2; 10 nucleotides line up with TRBD1. Germline loops: CDR1 SGHAT, CDR2 FQNNGV. The CDR3 totals 15 residues. Trimming took 3 bases from V and 7 from J; bases not matched to a gene: 5. For the CDR3, the DNA is TGTGCCAGCAGCTTGACCGGGACAGGGGTCGGGGAGCTGTTTTTT. Residues: CASSLTGTGVGELFF.

Only one count was recorded for this clone. V and J are TRBV5-1 and TRBJ2-7; TRBD2 matches at 9 bases. Germline trimming cut 3 bases from V and 2 bases from J; bases unmatched to any gene: 12. CDR1 SGHRS and CDR2 YFSETQ come from the germline V gene. There are 17 residues in the CDR3. CDR3 amino acids: CASSSRSVLAGPYEQYF. CDR3 DNA sequence: TGCGCCAGCAGCTCACGGTCGGTCCTAGCGGGACCCTACGAGCAGTACTTC.

The chain links TRBV15 to TRBJ1-4; D perhaps matches TRBD1 (6 bases). Germline CDR1 LNHNV, CDR2 YYDKDF (reference sequence). V shed 2 bases and J shed 2 bases, with 9 bases lying between them. This CDR3 contains 15 residues. The DNA of the CDR3 is TGTGCCACCAGCAGAAACGACAGGACTAATGAAAAACTGTTTTTT. This encodes CATSRNDRTNEKLFF. Combining the CDR3 with reference TRBV15 and TRBJ1-4 gives the whole variable domain DAMVIQNPRYQVTQFGKPVTLSCSQTLNHNVMYWYQQKSSQAPKLLFHYYDKDFNNEADTPDNFQSRRPNTSFCFLDIRSPGLGDTAMYLCATSRNDRTNEKLFFGSGTQLSVL.

This clone was found a few times. V and J are TRBV7-9 and TRBJ1-2, with 10 nucleotides matching TRBD1. Looked up from germline, CDR1 is SEHNR and CDR2 is FQNEAQ (reference sequence). The CDR3 spans 13 residues. For the CDR3, the DNA is TGTGCTTGGATCCGTGAGACAGGGGGCGTTTACACCTTC. Translated, it gives CAWIRETGGVYTF.

This clone was detected once. This chain links TRBV7-9 with TRBJ2-2; 8 bases are a match to TRBD2. The V gene end was trimmed by 2 bases and the J gene end by 2 bases; junction bases not matched to a gene: 4. Germline assignment: CDR1 SEHNR and CDR2 FQNEAQ (reference sequence). The CDR3 covers 16 residues. The CDR3 DNA reads as TGTGCCAGCAGCTTACCAAGCGGGAGAAACACCGGGGAGCTGTTTTTT. It encodes CASSLPSGRNTGELFF.

This clone has a handful of counts. The chain recombines TRBV4-3 with TRBJ2-1; TRBD2 matches 10 bases. The CDR3 contains 15 residues. The germline gives CDR1 LGHNA, CDR2 YSLEER. V lost 4 bases to trimming and J lost 4 bases; unmatched junction nucleotides: 4. CDR3 sequence reads: CASSPRTSGYNEQFF. The DNA for the CDR3 is TGCGCCAGCAGCCCTCGGACTAGCGGATACAATGAGCAGTTCTTC.

The chain combines TRBV9 with TRBJ1-1; TRBD1 is a possible D gene (5 bases). V gave up 6 bases and J gave up 6 bases, with 18 bases separating them. The CDR3 loop spans 14 amino acids. Per the germline V gene, CDR1 is SGDLS and CDR2 is YYNGEE. In DNA, the CDR3 is TGTGCCAGCACCATGACAGTGTCGGACGCTGAAGCTTTCTTT. Translated: CASTMTVSDAEAFF. The full variable domain, rest sourced from reference TRBV9 and TRBJ1-1, is DSGVTQTPKHLITATGQRVTLRCSPRSGDLSVYWYQQSLDQGLQFLIQYYNGEERAKGNILERFSAQQFPDLHSELNLSSLELGDSALYFCASTMTVSDAEAFFGQGTRLTVV.

DNA for the CDR3: TGTGCCTGGAGGCAAGGACTGCACACCGGGGAGCTGTTTTTT. Protein sequence: CAWRQGLHTGELFF. The V call is TRBV30, the J call TRBJ2-2; TRBD2 might be the D (5 bases). V dropped 3 bases and J dropped 3 bases, with 11 bases sitting between them. The CDR3 is 14 amino acids. Germline V gene sequence: CDR1 GTSNPN, CDR2 SVGIG (reference sequence). Variable domain in full (rest from reference TRBV30 and TRBJ2-2): SQTIHQWPATLVQPVGSPLSLECTVEGTSNPNLYWYRQAAGRGLQLLFYSVGIGQISSEVPQNLSASRPQDRQFILSSKKLLLSDSGFYLCAWRQGLHTGELFFGEGSRLTVL.

This chain uses TRBV5-1 with TRBJ1-1; 8 bases align to TRBD1. The CDR3 is 17 residues long. V trimming: 0 bases; J trimming: 3 bases; junction bases outside the gene matches: 10. Germline CDR1 is SGHRS and CDR2 is YFSETQ. The CDR3 is CASSLVPNDRGDTEAFF. The CDR3, as DNA: TGCGCCAGCAGCTTGGTCCCTAATGACAGGGGAGACACTGAAGCTTTCTTT.

Here the CDR3 reads CASSPRGASGSSAYEQYF. The CDR3 nucleotides are TGTGCCAGCAGTCCCCGCGGGGCTAGCGGGAGTTCCGCCTACGAGCAGTACTTC. J is TRBJ2-7 and V is TRBV27, with TRBD2 matching over 10 bases. Germline CDR1 is MNHEY and CDR2 is SMNVEV (reference sequence). This CDR3 spans 18 amino acids. Losses at the gene ends were 5 bases for V and 2 bases for J; bases not matched to a gene: 15.

This clone showed up just once. The rearrangement joins TRBV18 to TRBJ1-5; D uncertain. The CDR3 consists of 13 residues. The V end was cut by 6 bases, the J end by 2 bases, with 8 bases between. The V gene's germline CDR1 is KGHSH and CDR2 LQKENI. CDR3 in amino acids: CASSEGRNQPQHF. CDR3 in DNA: TGTGCCAGCTCCGAGGGTCGCAATCAGCCCCAGCATTTT.

This sequence joins TRBV19 and TRBJ1-2; D possibly corresponds to TRBD1 (6 bases). Trimming removed 0 bases from V and 8 bases from J, with 13 bases in between. The germline V gene encodes CDR1 LNHDA and CDR2 SQIVND (reference sequence). This CDR3 spans 14 amino acids. The CDR3 DNA follows: TGTGCCAGTAGTATAGACAGGGGCGCGATGGGCTACACCTTC. Residues: CASSIDRGAMGYTF.

This clone was detected only a few times. The chain has TRBV4-1 and TRBJ2-5; D is uncertain. Germline-derived CDR1 and CDR2 are MGHRA and YSYEKL. V was trimmed by 1 base and J by 9 bases, leaving 6 bases between them. The CDR3 sequence is 11 residues long. In DNA form, the CDR3 reads TGCGCCAGCAGCCAAGGTCTAGCCCAGTACTTC. It yields the protein CASSQGLAQYF.

The chain links TRBV27 to TRBJ1-1; D perhaps matches TRBD1 (6 bases). Germline CDR1 reads MNHEY; CDR2 reads SMNVEV (reference sequence). CDR3 length equals 14 residues. Trimming took off 7 bases at V and 0 bases at J, with 12 bases between the two ends. Written as DNA, the CDR3 is TGTGCCAGCAAGCAGCAGGGGCTGAACACTGAAGCTTTCTTT. It translates to CASKQQGLNTEAFF.

The J gene is TRBJ1-5, the V gene TRBV18; 7 bases are shared with TRBD1. Germline V lookup: CDR1 KGHSH, CDR2 LQKENI. Germline trimming cut 6 bases from V and 2 bases from J; bases unmatched to any gene: 7. CDR3 size: 15 residues. The CDR3 nucleotides are TGTGCCAGCTCGCCGGCGGGGACAGGCAATCAGCCCCAGCATTTT. The encoded protein is CASSPAGTGNQPQHF.

The rearrangement joins TRBV7-8 to TRBJ2-1, with unresolved D. Looked up from germline, CDR1 is SGHVS and CDR2 is FQNEAQ. The CDR3 has 15 amino acids. The V end lost 3 bases, the J end lost 0 bases, and 9 bases lay between the germline ends. CDR3 residues: CASSFFASSYNEQFF. CDR3 DNA sequence: TGTGCCAGCAGCTTTTTTGCGAGCTCCTACAATGAGCAGTTCTTC.

The rearrangement joins TRBV5-6 to TRBJ1-2; TRBD1 might be the D (6 bases). The germline V gene has CDR1 SGHDT and CDR2 YYEEEE. Between the trimmed V and J ends, which lost 4 bases and 6 bases, there was a span of 16 bases. CDR3 length: 14 amino acids. CDR3 residues: CASSADGGGHGYTF. The CDR3 region has the DNA TGTGCCAGCAGCGCGGATGGGGGGGGCCATGGCTACACCTTC.

The J gene is TRBJ2-1, the V gene TRBV7-2; 8 bases match TRBD2. V lost 3 bases to trimming and J lost 3 bases; unmatched junction nucleotides: 4. CDR1 is SGHTA, CDR2 FQGNSA, per germline. The CDR3 contains 15 residues. CDR3 coding DNA: TGTGCCAGCAGCTTTAGCGGGACCCTCTACAATGAGCAGTTCTTC. This translates into CASSFSGTLYNEQFF.

This clone has just one count. In DNA form, the CDR3 reads TGTGCCAGCAGTACGACTGCGTCAACCATGAATCAGCCCCAGCATTTT. This gives the protein CASSTTASTMNQPQHF. The rearrangement uses TRBV6-6 and TRBJ1-5; D unresolved. The CDR3 extends over 16 amino acids. Trimming stripped 5 bases from V and 4 bases from J, with 18 bases between. The V gene's germline CDR1 is MNHNY and CDR2 SVGAGI (reference sequence).

The chain joins TRBV28 to TRBJ2-7, with TRBD2 matching 13 bases. V lost 3 bases to trimming and J lost 3 bases; unmatched junction nucleotides: 8. The CDR3 is made up of 17 amino acids. Germline assignment: CDR1 MDHEN and CDR2 SYDVKM. The CDR3 bases are TGTGCCAGCAGTTTGGAACCAGGACTAGCGGGAGTCTACGAGCAGTACTTC. The encoded protein is CASSLEPGLAGVYEQYF.

The chain joins TRBV7-2 to TRBJ2-1; 7 bases fit TRBD2. V shed 8 bases, J shed 7 bases, and the junction held 14 bases outside the gene matches. Germline lookup yields CDR1 SGHTA and CDR2 FQGNSA. This CDR3 region has 15 residues. The CDR3 sequence is CASAPSSGYWNEQFF. CDR3 coding DNA: TGTGCCAGCGCGCCGAGTAGCGGGTACTGGAATGAGCAGTTCTTC.

The chain carries TRBV10-3 and TRBJ1-1, with TRBD1 matching 12 bases. CDR3 size: 14 residues. The germline gives CDR1 ENHRY, CDR2 SYGVKD. The V segment lost 10 bases and the J segment 5 bases; nucleotides outside the gene matches: 8. The CDR3 DNA sequence: TGTGCCAGCGCCGGGACAGGGGGCGGGACTGAAGCTTTCTTT. This codes for CASAGTGGGTEAFF.

This clone was counted once. The rearrangement joins TRBV15 to TRBJ1-5, with 7 bases that match TRBD1. This CDR3 has 15 residues. Trimming took 6 bases from V and 3 from J; bases not matched to a gene: 8. The germline CDR1 and CDR2 sequences are LNHNV and YYDKDF (reference sequence). The CDR3 reads CATRSGGGNNQPQHF. Written as DNA, the CDR3 is TGTGCCACCAGGAGCGGAGGGGGCAACAATCAGCCCCAGCATTTT.

The chain is built from TRBV2 and TRBJ1-1, with TRBD1 matching over 8 bases. J gave up 3 bases and V 6 bases, and 9 bases lay outside the gene matches. This CDR3 is built from 15 residues. Germline V gene data show CDR1 as SNHLY and CDR2 as FYNNEI. The CDR3 nucleotides are TGTGCCAGCAGGCGCGCAGGGGGCTTTGACACTGAAGCTTTCTTT. Amino acids: CASRRAGGFDTEAFF.

The chain is built from TRBV9 and TRBJ2-2, with D possibly TRBD2 on 6 matching bases. The V end was cut by 0 bases, the J end by 2 bases, with 8 bases between. CDR3 size: 15 residues. From germline, CDR1 is SGDLS and CDR2 YYNGEE. The CDR3 region is CASSVDGTNTGELFF. In DNA form, the CDR3 reads TGTGCCAGCAGCGTAGACGGGACTAACACCGGGGAGCTGTTTTTT.

The chain combines TRBV28 with TRBJ2-7, with TRBD1 matching over 7 bases. Germline assignment: CDR1 MDHEN and CDR2 SYDVKM. The J segment lost 2 bases and the V segment lost 7 bases, leaving 20 bases of the junction unmatched. The CDR3 length is 18 residues. The CDR3 region has the DNA TGTGCCAGCACCAGCCAAGCCGCCCACTCGGGACAGACCTACGAGCAGTACTTC. Amino acid sequence: CASTSQAAHSGQTYEQYF.

The chain uses TRBV18 and TRBJ1-3; D gene uncertain. The V and J ends lost 2 bases and 3 bases respectively, with 8 bases between them. The CDR3 runs 14 residues. Germline V gene sequence: CDR1 KGHSH, CDR2 LQKENI. CDR3 loop: CASSPNTVGNTIYF. CDR3 in DNA: TGTGCCAGCTCACCAAATACGGTTGGAAACACCATATATTTT.

V gene TRBV29-1 combines with J gene TRBJ2-3, with 7 bases matching TRBD2. Germline V gene sequence: CDR1 SQVTM, CDR2 ANQGSEA. The CDR3 has 11 amino acids. V shed 6 bases, J shed 11 bases, and the junction held 8 bases outside the gene matches. CDR3 sequence reads: CSVGGSGRQYF. CDR3 sequence (DNA): TGCAGCGTCGGGGGGTCGGGACGGCAGTATTTT.